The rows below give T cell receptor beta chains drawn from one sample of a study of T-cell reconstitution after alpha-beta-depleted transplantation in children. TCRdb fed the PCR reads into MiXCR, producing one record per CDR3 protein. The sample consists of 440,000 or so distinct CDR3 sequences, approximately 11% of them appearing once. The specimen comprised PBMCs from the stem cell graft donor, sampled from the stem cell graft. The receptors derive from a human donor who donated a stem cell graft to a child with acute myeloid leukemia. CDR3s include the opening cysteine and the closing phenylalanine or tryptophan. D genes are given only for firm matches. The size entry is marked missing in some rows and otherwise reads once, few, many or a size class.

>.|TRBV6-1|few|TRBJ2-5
CASSEVRRETQYF
TGTGCCAGCAGTGAAGTCAGGCGGGAGACCCAGTACTTC
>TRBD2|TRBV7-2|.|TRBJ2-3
CASSFRDYDYTQYF
TGTGCCAGCAGCTTCCGGGACTATGACTATACGCAGTATTTT
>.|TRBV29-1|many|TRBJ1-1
CSVVGYTEAFF
TGCAGCGTTGTAGGGTACACTGAAGCTTTCTTT
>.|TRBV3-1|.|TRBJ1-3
CASSPGDGNSGNTIYF
TGTGCCAGCAGCCCAGGGGACGGCAACTCTGGAAACACCATATATTTT
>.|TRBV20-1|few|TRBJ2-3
CSAPPGLEYSDTQYF
TGCAGTGCTCCTCCGGGACTGGAGTATTCAGATACGCAGTATTTT
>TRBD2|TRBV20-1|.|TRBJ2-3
CSGERGAGTDTQYF
TGCAGTGGTGAGCGGGGGGCGGGCACAGATACGCAGTATTTT
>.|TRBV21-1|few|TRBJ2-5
CASSKEGAGETQYF
TGTGCCAGCAGCAAAGAAGGGGCCGGGGAGACCCAGTACTTC
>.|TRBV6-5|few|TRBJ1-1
CASSYLIGAAEAFF
TGTGCCAGCAGTTACCTCATAGGGGCAGCTGAAGCTTTCTTT
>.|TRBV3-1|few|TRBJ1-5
CASSQGYQPQHF
TGTGCCAGCAGCCAAGGGTACCAGCCCCAGCATTTT
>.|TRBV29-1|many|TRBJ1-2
CRAGPTFYGYTF
TGCAGAGCCGGTCCCACCTTCTATGGCTACACCTTC
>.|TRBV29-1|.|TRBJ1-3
CSVAVSGNTIYF
TGCAGCGTTGCAGTCTCTGGAAACACCATATATTTT
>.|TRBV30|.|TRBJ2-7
CAWSAGDTYEQYF
TGTGCCTGGAGTGCAGGGGATACCTACGAGCAGTACTTC
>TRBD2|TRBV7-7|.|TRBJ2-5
CASSLIPGLAGGETQYF
TGTGCTAGCAGTCTAATTCCGGGACTAGCGGGGGGAGAGACCCAGTACTTC
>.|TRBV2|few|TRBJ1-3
CASRPDPGIGNTIYF
TGTGCCAGCAGGCCGGACCCGGGCATTGGAAACACCATATATTTT
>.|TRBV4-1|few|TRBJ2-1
CASSQDFGTGLNEQFF
TGCGCCAGCAGCCAAGATTTCGGAACAGGGCTCAATGAGCAGTTCTTC
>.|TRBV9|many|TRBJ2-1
CASSAPGGTYNEQFF
TGTGCCAGCAGCGCCCCGGGCGGGACATACAATGAGCAGTTCTTC
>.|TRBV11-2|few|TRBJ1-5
CASSLEGFSNQPQHF
TGTGCCAGCAGCTTAGAAGGATTTAGCAATCAGCCCCAGCATTTT
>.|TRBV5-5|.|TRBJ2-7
CASSLFRTAYEQYF
TGTGCCAGCAGCTTGTTTCGGACAGCCTACGAGCAGTACTTC
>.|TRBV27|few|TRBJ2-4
CASSDSWDKNIQYF
TGTGCCAGCTCGGACAGTTGGGACAAAAACATTCAGTACTTC
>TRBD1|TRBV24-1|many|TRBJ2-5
CATQVQGQGETQYF
TGTGCCACCCAAGTACAGGGGCAGGGGGAGACCCAGTACTTC
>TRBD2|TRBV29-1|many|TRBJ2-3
CSVEIAGDTQYF
TGCAGCGTTGAAATAGCGGGAGATACGCAGTATTTT
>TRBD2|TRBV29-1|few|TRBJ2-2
CSVELGGGSTTNTGELFF
TGCAGCGTTGAGTTGGGCGGGGGGAGCACGACGAACACCGGGGAGCTGTTTTTT
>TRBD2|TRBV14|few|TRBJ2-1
CASSPKPSGTPTYNEQFF
TGTGCCAGCAGCCCGAAGCCTAGCGGGACACCAACGTACAATGAGCAGTTCTTC
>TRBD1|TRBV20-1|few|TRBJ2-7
CSASHTGASYEQYF
TGCAGTGCTAGCCACACAGGGGCCAGCTACGAGCAGTACTTC
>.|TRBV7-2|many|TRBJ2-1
CASSQGLENEQFF
TGTGCCAGCAGCCAGGGACTCGAGAATGAGCAGTTCTTC
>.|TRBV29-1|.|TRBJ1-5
CSVTNGTPNQPQHF
TGCAGCGTGACAAATGGGACACCAAATCAGCCCCAGCATTTT
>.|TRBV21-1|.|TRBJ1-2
CASTKGGVSGYTF
TGTGCCAGCACCAAGGGAGGGGTGAGTGGCTACACCTTC
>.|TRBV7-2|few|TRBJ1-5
CASSLVGYSNQPQHF
TGTGCCAGCAGCTTAGTCGGGTATAGCAATCAGCCCCAGCATTTT
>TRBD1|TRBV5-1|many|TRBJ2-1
CASSYGTDNEQFF
TGCGCCAGCAGCTACGGGACAGACAATGAGCAGTTCTTC
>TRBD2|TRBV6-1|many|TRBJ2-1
CASSEGHSGGNEQFF
TGTGCCAGCAGTGAAGGGCATAGCGGGGGGAATGAGCAGTTCTTC
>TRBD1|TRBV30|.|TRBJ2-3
CAWSGQGRGSDTQYF
TGTGCCTGGAGTGGACAGGGACGCGGGTCAGATACGCAGTATTTT
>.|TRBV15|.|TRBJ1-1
CATSRDLSAGRVEAFF
TGTGCCACCAGCAGAGACCTATCTGCGGGGAGAGTTGAAGCTTTCTTT
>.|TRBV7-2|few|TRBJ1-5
CASTYSGGQPQHF
TGTGCCAGCACCTATTCAGGAGGTCAGCCCCAGCATTTT
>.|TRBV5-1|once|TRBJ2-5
CASSLVGGGAETQYF
TGCGCCAGCAGCTTGGTTGGAGGGGGCGCAGAGACCCAGTACTTC
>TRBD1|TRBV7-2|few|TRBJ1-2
CASSLTGTYGYTF
TGTGCCAGCAGCTTGACAGGGACCTATGGCTACACCTTC
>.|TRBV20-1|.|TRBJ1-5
CSAIAAGGVDQPQHF
TGCAGTGCTATAGCAGCGGGGGGGGTCGATCAGCCCCAGCATTTT
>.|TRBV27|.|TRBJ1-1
CATQGYTEAFF
TGTGCCACCCAGGGGTACACTGAAGCTTTCTTT
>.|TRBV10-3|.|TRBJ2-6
CAISESEGSGANVLTF
TGTGCCATCAGTGAGTCGGAGGGGTCTGGGGCCAACGTCCTGACTTTC